These 9 T cell receptor beta chains came from one sample sequenced in a study of patients and donors after allogeneic stem cell transplantation. A single record per CDR3 protein comes from TCRdb applying MiXCR to the RT-PCR reads. The sample consists of around 170,000 distinct CDR3 sequences, about a quarter of them appearing once. What was sequenced was blood, either unsorted or a sorted T cell fraction (not recorded which). The origin of the receptors is a human donor who was either an allogeneic HSCT recipient or a stem cell or donor lymphocyte infusion donor (not recorded which). It is not recorded whose cells these are; they may come from a transplant donor.

The genes are TRBV7-9 and TRBJ2-2; D possibly corresponds to TRBD1 (6 bases). Germline CDR1 reads SEHNR; CDR2 reads FQNEAQ (reference sequence). The CDR3 runs 14 residues. Trimming left V 5 bases short and J 7 bases short, with 14 bases between. CDR3 loop: CASSLARGSGELFF. The CDR3 bases are TGTGCCAGCAGCCTCGCCAGGGGAAGCGGGGAGCTGTTTTTT.

The rearrangement links TRBV19 to TRBJ1-4; no clear D. CDR1 and CDR2 (germline): LNHDA, SQIVND (reference sequence). Trimming stripped 6 bases from V and 4 bases from J, with 12 bases between. The CDR3 has 14 residues. CDR3: CASSPGRFNEKLFF. The CDR3 DNA is TGTGCCAGTAGCCCCGGACGGTTTAATGAAAAACTGTTTTTT.

Only a few counts were recorded for this clonotype. V and J are TRBV5-6 and TRBJ1-5; D is uncertain. The V and J ends lost 1 base and 3 bases respectively, with 5 bases between them. Germline V lookup: CDR1 SGHDT, CDR2 YYEEEE. There are 13 residues in the CDR3. This CDR3 reads CASSLWFNQPQHF. The CDR3 DNA reads TGTGCCAGCAGCTTGTGGTTCAATCAGCCCCAGCATTTT.

Concerning this clonotype itself: One junction end does not reproduce the germline sequence, and a read error may be involved. V and J are TRBV7-6 and TRBJ2-1; TRBD2 matches at 8 bases. This CDR3 contains 18 residues. Germline V gene data show CDR1 as SGHVS and CDR2 as FNYEAQ. The CDR3: CASSLRLAGSSSYNEQFF. The DNA for the CDR3 is TGTGCTAGCAGCTTAAGGCTAGCGGGTTCGAGCTCCTACAATGAGCAGTTCTTC.

This chain uses TRBV7-2 with TRBJ2-1, with 10 bases identical to TRBD1. The CDR3 sequence is 16 residues long. Germline assignment: CDR1 SGHTA and CDR2 FQGNSA. With V trimmed by 5 bases and J by 9 bases, 13 bases remained unmatched. CDR3 region: CASSPDGTGVLGEQFF. The CDR3 region has the DNA TGTGCCAGCAGCCCGGATGGGACAGGGGTGTTAGGTGAGCAGTTCTTC.

The chain couples TRBV19 to TRBJ1-1; no firm D call. Germline assignment: CDR1 LNHDA and CDR2 SQIVND (reference sequence). The V gene lost 3 bases and the J gene lost 5 bases, with 19 bases spanning the gap. The CDR3 is made up of 16 amino acids. The CDR3 DNA reads TGTGCCAGTAGTATTTTTTCAGAACCAAGTGGGACTGAAGCTTTCTTT. Translating gives CASSIFSEPSGTEAFF.

This clonotype was seen a handful of times. The rearrangement links TRBV20-1 to TRBJ1-5, with D possibly matching TRBD1 (5 bases). Germline V CDR1 and CDR2: DFQATT, SNEGSKA (reference sequence). The CDR3 loop spans 16 amino acids. V lost 1 base and J 7 bases, leaving 20 bases between the germline ends. CDR3 sequence reads: CSARVPDRGRGQPQHF. The CDR3, as DNA: TGCAGTGCTAGAGTCCCAGACCGGGGGAGGGGACAGCCCCAGCATTTT.

The sample holds one count of this clonotype. This chain joins TRBV12-3 or TRBV12-4 and TRBJ2-3; D possibly corresponds to TRBD1 (6 bases). The CDR3 sequence is 14 residues long. V was trimmed by 8 bases and J by 2 bases, leaving 14 bases between them. The DNA of the CDR3 is TGTGCCAGCGCGAACAGGGTTCTCACAGATACGCAGTATTTT. This encodes CASANRVLTDTQYF.

The chain links TRBV7-9 to TRBJ1-5, with 8 bases matching TRBD1. This CDR3 has 16 residues. Germline V gene data show CDR1 as SEHNR and CDR2 as FQNEAQ (reference sequence). The J segment lost 5 bases and the V segment lost 5 bases, leaving 11 bases of the junction unmatched. CDR3 nucleotides: TGTGCCAGCAGCGCCTCCCCGACAGGGGAACATCAGCCCCAGCATTTT. Translating it yields CASSASPTGEHQPQHF.